This paragraph reports one TCR beta chain. The data derive from a study of early T cells in non-severe SARS-CoV-2 infection. TCRdb re-called the 5' RACE reads through MiXCR, storing one row per CDR3 protein. The sample yields 50,000 to 60,000 distinct CDR3 sequences, 7.5% to 9.5% seen once. V gave up 5 bases and J gave up 3 bases, with 13 bases separating them. CDR1 is SEHNR, CDR2 FQNEAQ, per germline (reference sequence). CDR3 length: 14 residues. This receptor was identified in an adult who was a healthcare worker with PCR-confirmed SARS-CoV-2 infection or an uninfected control (not recorded which). The source was whole blood, collected at baseline. The chain carries TRBV7-9 and TRBJ1-2; no reliable D call. CDR3 nucleotides: TGTGCCAGCAGCCAGCCGGCGGGGTACTATGGCTACACCTTC. Protein: CASSQPAGYYGYTF. Complete variable domain (other parts from reference TRBV7-9 and TRBJ1-2): DTGVSQNPRHKITKRGQNVTFRCDPISEHNRLYWYRQTLGQGPEFLTYFQNEAQLEKSRLLSDRFSAERPKGSFSTLEIQRTEQGDSAMYLCASSQPAGYYGYTFGSGTRLTVV.